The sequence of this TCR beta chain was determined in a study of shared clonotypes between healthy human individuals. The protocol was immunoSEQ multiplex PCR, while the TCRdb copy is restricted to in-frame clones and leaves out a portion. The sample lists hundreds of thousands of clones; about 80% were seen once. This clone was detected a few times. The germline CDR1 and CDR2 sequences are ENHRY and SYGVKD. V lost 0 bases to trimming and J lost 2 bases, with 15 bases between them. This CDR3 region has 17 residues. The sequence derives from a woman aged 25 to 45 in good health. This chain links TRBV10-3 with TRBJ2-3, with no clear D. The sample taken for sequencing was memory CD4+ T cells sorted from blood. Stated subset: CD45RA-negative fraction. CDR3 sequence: CAISESGGGRNTDTQYF. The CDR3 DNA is TGTGCCATCAGTGAGTCCGGCGGTGGTCGGAACACAGATACGCAGTATTTT.